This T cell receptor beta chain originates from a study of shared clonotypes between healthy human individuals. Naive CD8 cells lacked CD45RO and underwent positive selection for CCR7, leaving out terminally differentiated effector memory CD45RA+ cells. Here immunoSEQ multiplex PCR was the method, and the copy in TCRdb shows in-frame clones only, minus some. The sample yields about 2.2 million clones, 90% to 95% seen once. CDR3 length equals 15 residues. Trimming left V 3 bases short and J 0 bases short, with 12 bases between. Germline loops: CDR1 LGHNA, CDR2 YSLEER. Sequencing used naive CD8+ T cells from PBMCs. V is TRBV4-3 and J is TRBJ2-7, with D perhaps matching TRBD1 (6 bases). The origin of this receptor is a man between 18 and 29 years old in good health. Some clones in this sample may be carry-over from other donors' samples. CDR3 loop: CASSQLTGSSYEQYF. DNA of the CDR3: TGCGCCAGCAGCCAGCTCACAGGGAGCTCCTACGAGCAGTACTTC.